Presented here are 5 T cell receptor beta chains from one specimen sequenced in a study of T-cell memory formation after mild COVID-19. TCRdb passed the 5' RACE reads through MiXCR, listing each CDR3 protein once. The table shows under 300,000 distinct CDR3 sequences, with around 15% occurring only once. The specimen sequenced was PBMCs or a T cell subset sorted from them (not recorded which). The receptors come from a man younger than 35 who had mild COVID-19 (a few samples of this study predate the infection). Cell type and time point are not known.

This clonotype was detected a few times. The V gene is TRBV5-1, the J gene TRBJ2-1; the D is unclear. CDR3 length equals 12 residues. V lost 4 bases to trimming and J lost 5 bases, with 7 bases between them. Germline CDR1 is SGHRS and CDR2 is YFSETQ. CDR3 sequence (DNA): TGCGCCAGCAGCGTGACTCACAATGAGCAGTTCTTC. It codes for CASSVTHNEQFF.

There are a few counts of this clonotype. The chain employs TRBV24-1 and TRBJ2-1; 7 bases fit TRBD2. Germline V lookup: CDR1 KGHDR, CDR2 SFDVKD. The ends lost 9 bases at V and 5 bases at J; junction bases unmatched: 9. The CDR3 has 14 amino acids. The CDR3 nucleotides are TGTGCCACCGCTCGACGGGGGGACCACAATGAGCAGTTCTTC. It codes for CATARRGDHNEQFF.

This clonotype was detected a few times. The chain links TRBV10-1 to TRBJ2-3; the D gene could be TRBD1 or TRBD2 (6 bases each). The CDR3 contains 15 residues. CDR1 and CDR2 (germline): WNHNN, SYGVQD (reference sequence). Trimming stripped 6 bases from V and 9 bases from J, with 22 bases between. DNA of the CDR3: TGCGCCAGCAGCTCGGGGACAACGGGGGTTCAGACGCAGTATTTT. Translating it yields CASSSGTTGVQTQYF.

This chain links TRBV20-1 with TRBJ2-4; D possibly corresponds to TRBD1 (5 bases). The germline V and J ends were trimmed by 6 bases and 0 bases, with 15 bases remaining between them. Looked up from germline, CDR1 is DFQATT and CDR2 is SNEGSKA (reference sequence). The length of the CDR3 is 15 residues. CDR3 nucleotide sequence: TGCAGTGCCGAGGCTCAGACAGAAGCCAAAAACATTCAGTACTTC. This sequence encodes CSAEAQTEAKNIQYF.

The V gene is TRBV20-1, the J gene TRBJ2-5; 9 bases line up with TRBD2. The V gene's germline CDR1 is DFQATT and CDR2 SNEGSKA (reference sequence). The CDR3 has 15 amino acids. Trimming removed 5 bases from V and 2 bases from J; junction bases left unmatched: 9. The DNA for the CDR3 is TGCAGTGCTCAGAGGGCTAGCGGGGATCAAGAGACCCAGTACTTC. It translates to CSAQRASGDQETQYF.